Listed below are T cell receptor beta chains from one sample, sequenced in a study of regulatory T cells in long-lasting Graves disease. Each CDR3 protein is one row after TCRdb ran MiXCR on the multiplex PCR reads. This table holds about 610,000 distinct CDR3 sequences, roughly a sixth found once. The same data also went into a second study, on T cells in Graves' hyperthyroidism and ophthalmopathy.

The sample was peripheral blood mononuclear cells (PBMCs), taken at new diagnosis, from a patient treated with antithyroid drugs. These receptors originate from a man aged 18 to 29 with Graves disease. The CDR3 runs from the conserved cysteine through the conserved F or W. The order of the fields is J gene, clone size, V gene, D gene, CDR3 DNA, CDR3 protein. The D gene is left open where the match is weak. A clone size is listed for some rows: how often the clone was seen (once, few, many), or a class if it is expanded.

J gene: TRBJ2-3
clone size: few
V gene: TRBV7-3
D gene: .
CDR3 DNA: TGTGCCAGCAGCAACGGGGGTACGCAGTATTTT
CDR3 protein: CASSNGGTQYF

J gene: TRBJ1-2
clone size: .
V gene: TRBV24-1
D gene: .
CDR3 DNA: TGTGCCACCAGTGATGGCGGAGAAGGCTACACCTTC
CDR3 protein: CATSDGGEGYTF

J gene: TRBJ2-7
clone size: many
V gene: TRBV28
D gene: .
CDR3 DNA: TGTGCCAGCAGTCCCCACCGGGTGTACGAGCAGTACTTC
CDR3 protein: CASSPHRVYEQYF

J gene: TRBJ1-2
clone size: .
V gene: TRBV4-1
D gene: .
CDR3 DNA: TGCGCCAGCAGCCGGGACCCTTACTTAGGCTACACCTTC
CDR3 protein: CASSRDPYLGYTF

J gene: TRBJ2-5
clone size: .
V gene: TRBV6-4
D gene: TRBD1
CDR3 DNA: TGTGCCAGCAGCTCCGGGGCAGGGGGAGAGACCCAGTACTTC
CDR3 protein: CASSSGAGGETQYF

J gene: TRBJ2-5
clone size: few
V gene: TRBV6-1
D gene: TRBD1
CDR3 DNA: TGTGCCAGCAGGTCGGGACAGGGTTTGGAGACCCAGTACTTC
CDR3 protein: CASRSGQGLETQYF

J gene: TRBJ2-3
clone size: .
V gene: TRBV9
D gene: .
CDR3 DNA: TGTGCCAGCGGGATAGGAGATACGCAGTATTTT
CDR3 protein: CASGIGDTQYF

J gene: TRBJ2-5
clone size: .
V gene: TRBV18
D gene: .
CDR3 DNA: TGTGCCAGCTCACCAGCTCTCGGTTCGGGAGAGACCCAGTACTTC
CDR3 protein: CASSPALGSGETQYF

J gene: TRBJ2-3
clone size: many
V gene: TRBV7-9
D gene: .
CDR3 DNA: TGTGCCAGCAGTTTTATGTCGGATACGCAGTATTTT
CDR3 protein: CASSFMSDTQYF

J gene: TRBJ1-1
clone size: many
V gene: TRBV20-1
D gene: TRBD1
CDR3 DNA: TGCAGTGCTAGAGAACAGGGGGCCCCCTTACACACTGAAGCTTTCTTT
CDR3 protein: CSAREQGAPLHTEAFF

J gene: TRBJ2-1
clone size: many
V gene: TRBV27
D gene: .
CDR3 DNA: TGTGCCAGCAGTTTATTACCCGGCCCAGCCTCCTACAATGAGCAGTTCTTC
CDR3 protein: CASSLLPGPASYNEQFF

J gene: TRBJ2-7
clone size: .
V gene: TRBV6-2/TRBV6-3
D gene: TRBD1
CDR3 DNA: TGTGCCAGCAGTGGGACAGGGGTGGCCCAACCCGGATCCTACGAGCAGTACTTC
CDR3 protein: CASSGTGVAQPGSYEQYF

J gene: TRBJ1-3
clone size: few
V gene: TRBV20-1
D gene: TRBD1
CDR3 DNA: TGCAGTGCTGCCACATGGCCCGGGACAGCTGGAAACACCATATATTTT
CDR3 protein: CSAATWPGTAGNTIYF

J gene: TRBJ2-1
clone size: many
V gene: TRBV10-3
D gene: .
CDR3 DNA: TGTGCCATCAGTGATTTTGGGCTCAATGAGCAGTTCTTC
CDR3 protein: CAISDFGLNEQFF

J gene: TRBJ1-1
clone size: few
V gene: TRBV12-3/TRBV12-4
D gene: TRBD1
CDR3 DNA: TGTGCCAGCAGCCGAACAGGGGGCAGGGGCACTGAAGCTTTCTTT
CDR3 protein: CASSRTGGRGTEAFF

J gene: TRBJ2-1
clone size: many
V gene: TRBV20-1
D gene: .
CDR3 DNA: TGCAGTGCTAGAGCACAACCGGGGGTGCATGAGCAGTTCTTC
CDR3 protein: CSARAQPGVHEQFF

J gene: TRBJ1-2
clone size: .
V gene: TRBV27
D gene: .
CDR3 DNA: TGTGCCAGCAGTTCAACCCTCTCTCTGGTTGGCTACACCTTC
CDR3 protein: CASSSTLSLVGYTF

J gene: TRBJ2-2
clone size: few
V gene: TRBV7-9
D gene: TRBD2
CDR3 DNA: TGTGCCAGCAGCCAGATAGCGGGAGGGCTACTAGCGAACACCGGGGAGCTGTTTTTT
CDR3 protein: CASSQIAGGLLANTGELFF

J gene: TRBJ2-1
clone size: many
V gene: TRBV18
D gene: TRBD1
CDR3 DNA: TGTGCCAGCTCACCACCGAGTCTAACAGGGGGAACCTACAATGAGCAGTTCTTC
CDR3 protein: CASSPPSLTGGTYNEQFF

J gene: TRBJ1-1
clone size: .
V gene: TRBV11-3
D gene: TRBD1
CDR3 DNA: TGTGCCAGCAGCCCAGGACAGGGGGGCGGCACTGAAGCTTTCTTT
CDR3 protein: CASSPGQGGGTEAFF

J gene: TRBJ2-1
clone size: many
V gene: TRBV5-1
D gene: TRBD1
CDR3 DNA: TGTGCCAGCAGCTTTGACCCCGGGACAGGGGGCAATGAGCAGTTCTTC
CDR3 protein: CASSFDPGTGGNEQFF

J gene: TRBJ2-1
clone size: few
V gene: TRBV5-8
D gene: .
CDR3 DNA: TGTGCCAGCAGCATCCCCTGGGCCCCCTACAATGAGCAGTTCTTC
CDR3 protein: CASSIPWAPYNEQFF

J gene: TRBJ1-1
clone size: many
V gene: TRBV6-1
D gene: .
CDR3 DNA: TGTGCCAGCAGTGAAGCGGAGGGGCTCACTGAAGCTTTCTTT
CDR3 protein: CASSEAEGLTEAFF

J gene: TRBJ1-1
clone size: .
V gene: TRBV5-6
D gene: .
CDR3 DNA: TGTGCCAGCAGCTTAGCGAGCGGGACGGTACCTGGAGCTTTCTTT
CDR3 protein: CASSLASGTVPGAFF

J gene: TRBJ2-1
clone size: many
V gene: TRBV7-8
D gene: .
CDR3 DNA: TGTGCCAGCAGCAGGAGGTCGGCCCTTGAGTCCAATGAGCAGTTCTTC
CDR3 protein: CASSRRSALESNEQFF

J gene: TRBJ2-3
clone size: many
V gene: TRBV29-1
D gene: .
CDR3 DNA: TGCAGCGTTGAACTCCACGGGCCCCTAATGGGTACGCAGTATTTT
CDR3 protein: CSVELHGPLMGTQYF

J gene: TRBJ2-7
clone size: .
V gene: TRBV6-2/TRBV6-3
D gene: .
CDR3 DNA: TGTGCCAGCAGTTACGGAGACGGGTACGAGCAGTACTTC
CDR3 protein: CASSYGDGYEQYF

J gene: TRBJ1-4
clone size: many
V gene: TRBV2
D gene: .
CDR3 DNA: TGTGCCAGCAGCAAGGACCGGGCAAATGAAAAACTGTTTTTT
CDR3 protein: CASSKDRANEKLFF

J gene: TRBJ2-3
clone size: many
V gene: TRBV24-1
D gene: .
CDR3 DNA: TGTGCCACCAGTGATCCCCAGGCGGGCACAGATACGCAGTATTTT
CDR3 protein: CATSDPQAGTDTQYF

J gene: TRBJ1-5
clone size: few
V gene: TRBV19
D gene: .
CDR3 DNA: TGTGCCAGTAGCCGGGACGTTGGGAATCAGCCCCAGCATTTT
CDR3 protein: CASSRDVGNQPQHF

J gene: TRBJ2-1
clone size: many
V gene: TRBV2
D gene: .
CDR3 DNA: TGTGCCAGCAGTGAAGGAGGGATACCCTACAATGAGCAGTTCTTC
CDR3 protein: CASSEGGIPYNEQFF

J gene: TRBJ2-3
clone size: many
V gene: TRBV11-2
D gene: TRBD2
CDR3 DNA: TGTGCCAGCAGCTTAGAAGCGGGAGTTTTTGAAGGGTTCTTATTT
CDR3 protein: CASSLEAGVFEGFLF

J gene: TRBJ2-5
clone size: many
V gene: TRBV7-2
D gene: .
CDR3 DNA: TGTGCCAGCAGCTTAGCGGTGGGGGCAGGCATCCAAGAGACCCAGTACTTC
CDR3 protein: CASSLAVGAGIQETQYF

J gene: TRBJ2-7
clone size: many
V gene: TRBV20-1
D gene: .
CDR3 DNA: TGCAGTGCTAGAGATTTCGCGGTTTGGTACGAGCAGTACTTC
CDR3 protein: CSARDFAVWYEQYF

J gene: TRBJ2-7
clone size: few
V gene: TRBV10-3
D gene: .
CDR3 DNA: TGTGCCATCAGTGGGGGTTTCTCCTACGAGCAGTACTTC
CDR3 protein: CAISGGFSYEQYF

J gene: TRBJ2-1
clone size: many
V gene: TRBV5-1
D gene: .
CDR3 DNA: TGCGCCAGCAGCTTGGCGTGGGGCAACTCCTACAATGAGCAGTTCTTC
CDR3 protein: CASSLAWGNSYNEQFF

J gene: TRBJ2-1
clone size: .
V gene: TRBV3-1
D gene: TRBD1
CDR3 DNA: TGCGCCAGCAGCCAAGACGGGACAGGGTTCTACAATGAGCAGTTCTTC
CDR3 protein: CASSQDGTGFYNEQFF

J gene: TRBJ1-1
clone size: many
V gene: TRBV2
D gene: TRBD1
CDR3 DNA: TGTGCCAGCAGTCCTAGACAGGGAACGAACACTGAAGCTTTCTTT
CDR3 protein: CASSPRQGTNTEAFF

J gene: TRBJ1-1
clone size: many
V gene: TRBV5-1
D gene: .
CDR3 DNA: TGCGCCAGCAGACGTGGGGGAGAGGACACTGAAGCTTTCTTT
CDR3 protein: CASRRGGEDTEAFF

J gene: TRBJ2-5
clone size: few
V gene: TRBV3-1
D gene: .
CDR3 DNA: TGTGCCAGCAGCCCCTTAGGAATTCAAGAGACCCAGTACTTC
CDR3 protein: CASSPLGIQETQYF

J gene: TRBJ1-2
clone size: few
V gene: TRBV2
D gene: .
CDR3 DNA: TGTGCCAGCAGTATCGGGGGCCTAGAAGGCTACACCTTC
CDR3 protein: CASSIGGLEGYTF

J gene: TRBJ2-3
clone size: many
V gene: TRBV27
D gene: TRBD2
CDR3 DNA: TGTGCCAGCAGCCCCGGGACTAGCGGGACAGATACGCAGTATTTT
CDR3 protein: CASSPGTSGTDTQYF

J gene: TRBJ1-6
clone size: .
V gene: TRBV10-3
D gene: .
CDR3 DNA: TGTGCCATTAGAGGGCAAGAGGGCTCACCCCTCCACTTT
CDR3 protein: CAIRGQEGSPLHF

J gene: TRBJ2-1
clone size: many
V gene: TRBV24-1
D gene: TRBD1
CDR3 DNA: TGTGCCACCAGTGATGCCGGGACAGGGGGCAATGAGCAGTTCTTC
CDR3 protein: CATSDAGTGGNEQFF

J gene: TRBJ2-3
clone size: .
V gene: TRBV5-4
D gene: .
CDR3 DNA: TGTGCCAGCAGCTTAAGCTTGACAGTCACAGATACGCAGTATTTT
CDR3 protein: CASSLSLTVTDTQYF

J gene: TRBJ1-4
clone size: few
V gene: TRBV11-2
D gene: .
CDR3 DNA: TGTGCCAGCAGCGTACAGGGCTATGAAAAACTGTTTTTT
CDR3 protein: CASSVQGYEKLFF

J gene: TRBJ1-1
clone size: many
V gene: TRBV2
D gene: .
CDR3 DNA: TGTGCCAGCAGTGAACTAGGACTTTTGAACACTGAAGCTTTCTTT
CDR3 protein: CASSELGLLNTEAFF

J gene: TRBJ2-5
clone size: .
V gene: TRBV5-1
D gene: TRBD2
CDR3 DNA: TGCGCCAGCAGCCTAACTAGCGGGGAAGAGACCCAGTACTTC
CDR3 protein: CASSLTSGEETQYF

J gene: TRBJ2-7
clone size: many
V gene: TRBV20-1
D gene: .
CDR3 DNA: TGCAGTGCTAATCGACTAGGACCCTACGAGCAGTACTTC
CDR3 protein: CSANRLGPYEQYF

J gene: TRBJ2-2
clone size: .
V gene: TRBV19
D gene: .
CDR3 DNA: TGTGCCAGTAGTCTCCTTTGGATGGCTCCCGGGGAGCTGTTTTTT
CDR3 protein: CASSLLWMAPGELFF

J gene: TRBJ2-1
clone size: many
V gene: TRBV11-1
D gene: .
CDR3 DNA: TGTGCCAGCAGCTTTTTGGCAGATACCTACAATGAGCAGTTCTTC
CDR3 protein: CASSFLADTYNEQFF

J gene: TRBJ2-5
clone size: .
V gene: TRBV19
D gene: .
CDR3 DNA: TGTGCCAGGATAAAAAAAACCGTACAGACCCAGTACTTC
CDR3 protein: CARIKKTVQTQYF

J gene: TRBJ1-4
clone size: few
V gene: TRBV19
D gene: .
CDR3 DNA: TGTGCCAGTGTGACACCGGTCGGTGAAAAACTGTTTTTT
CDR3 protein: CASVTPVGEKLFF